The count of the clone carrying this T cell receptor beta chain is one. The antigen is undetermined. V trimming: 11 bases; J trimming: 2 bases; junction bases outside the gene matches: 18. Germline V CDR1 and CDR2: SNHLY, FYNNEI. This CDR3 is 18 amino acids long. The sample belongs to a study of OX40 agonist ivuxolimab in advanced cancers. Overall study results and limits: Average numbers of expanded clones were greater in CD8+ T cells than in CD4+.

Sequencing was performed with immunoSEQ multiplex PCR; in TCRdb, only in-frame clones are kept and a portion is missing. The table lists tens of thousands of clones, approximately 80% of them singletons. This chain connects TRBV2 to TRBJ1-5, with 10 bases fitting TRBD1. The sequence derives from an adult with an advanced solid tumor such as melanoma, head and neck, liver or kidney cancer. The sample consisted of CD4+ or CD8+ T cells sorted from blood, taken in a trial of the OX40 agonist ivuxolimab. DNA of the CDR3: TGTGCCGCCCCCCGGGAGGACAGGGGGTGGGTGGGCAATCAGCCCCAGCATTTT. This translates into CAAPREDRGWVGNQPQHF.